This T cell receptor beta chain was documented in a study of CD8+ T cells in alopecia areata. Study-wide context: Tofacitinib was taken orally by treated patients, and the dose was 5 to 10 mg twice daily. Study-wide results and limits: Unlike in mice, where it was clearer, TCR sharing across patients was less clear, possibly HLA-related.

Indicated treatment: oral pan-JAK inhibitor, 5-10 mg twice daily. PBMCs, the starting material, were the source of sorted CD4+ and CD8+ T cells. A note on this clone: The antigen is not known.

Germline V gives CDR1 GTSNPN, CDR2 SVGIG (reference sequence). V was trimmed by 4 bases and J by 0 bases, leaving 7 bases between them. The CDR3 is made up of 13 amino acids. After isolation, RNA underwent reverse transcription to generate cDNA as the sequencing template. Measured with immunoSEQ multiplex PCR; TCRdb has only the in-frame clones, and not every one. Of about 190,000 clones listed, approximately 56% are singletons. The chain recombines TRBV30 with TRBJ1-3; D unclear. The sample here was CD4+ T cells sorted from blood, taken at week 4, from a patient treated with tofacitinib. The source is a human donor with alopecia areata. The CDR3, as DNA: TGTGCCTGGAACGTGGGCTCTGGAAACACCATATATTTT. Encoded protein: CAWNVGSGNTIYF. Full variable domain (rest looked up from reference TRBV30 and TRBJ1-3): SQTIHQWPATLVQPVGSPLSLECTVEGTSNPNLYWYRQAAGRGLQLLFYSVGIGQISSEVPQNLSASRPQDRQFILSSKKLLLSDSGFYLCAWNVGSGNTIYFGEGSWLTVV.